Presented here are 22 T cell receptor beta chains from one specimen sequenced in a study of beta chain features in type 1 diabetes. The study, taken as a whole, reports: Type 1 diabetes patients had moderately but significantly shorter TCRB CDR3s in all four CD4+ subsets.

The antigens of these receptors remain unknown. Every isolated RNA sample was fully reverse transcribed, so sequencing captured expressed TCRB transcripts. The assay was immunoSEQ multiplex PCR, and TCRdb's table has in-frame clones only and misses some. The sample has over 300,000 clones, about a tenth seen once. Sequences were obtained from central memory CD4+ T cells from blood. Receptor source: a man aged 30 to 45 with type 1 diabetes.

The gene calls are TRBV6-5 and TRBJ2-4; the match to TRBD1 covers 8 bases. After removal of 7 bases from V and 8 bases from J, the junction contained 10 bases not matched to a gene. CDR1 and CDR2 from the germline V gene are MNHEY and SVGAGI. The CDR3 spans 14 residues. The CDR3 here is CASIPGQGRDIQYF. The DNA for the CDR3 is TGTGCCAGCATCCCAGGACAGGGTCGGGACATTCAGTACTTC.

This clone has more than one count but fewer than ten. This sequence joins TRBV5-1 and TRBJ2-2; D gene uncertain. Trimming took 0 bases from V and 1 from J, leaving 7 bases between them. The germline gives CDR1 SGHRS, CDR2 YFSETQ. The CDR3 runs to 15 residues. The CDR3 region has the DNA TGCGCCAGCAGCTTGGGGAGAGGGAACACCGGGGAGCTGTTTTTT. Its translation: CASSLGRGNTGELFF.

The genes are TRBV20-1 and TRBJ2-1, with D tentatively TRBD1 or TRBD2 (5 bases each). The germline gives CDR1 DFQATT, CDR2 SNEGSKA (reference sequence). This CDR3 contains 11 residues. V was shortened by 6 bases and J by 7 bases, with 10 bases between the two germline ends. This CDR3 is CSARWGNEQFF. Written as DNA, the CDR3 is TGCAGTGCCCGCTGGGGGAATGAGCAGTTCTTC.

This clone has only a few counts. V and J are TRBV6-6 and TRBJ2-1, with 7 bases fitting TRBD2. This CDR3 spans 12 amino acids. The germline V gene has CDR1 MNHNY and CDR2 SVGAGI (reference sequence). With 10 bases clipped from V and 3 bases from J, the junction kept 3 bases outside the gene matches. The chain's CDR3 is CATGGGYNEQFF. In DNA form, the CDR3 reads TGTGCCACGGGGGGAGGCTACAATGAGCAGTTCTTC.

The rearrangement joins TRBV19 to TRBJ2-6, with D uncertain. The germline V gene has CDR1 LNHDA and CDR2 SQIVND (reference sequence). The CDR3 covers 14 residues. The germline V and J ends were trimmed by 9 bases and 0 bases, with 9 bases remaining between them. CDR3 DNA sequence: TGTGCCAGCCTCCCCCACTCTGGGGCCAACGTCCTGACTTTC. Translation gives CASLPHSGANVLTF. Variable domain in full (rest from reference TRBV19 and TRBJ2-6): DGGITQSPKYLFRKEGQNVTLSCEQNLNHDAMYWYRQDPGQGLRLIYYSQIVNDFQKGDIAEGYSVSREKKESFPLTVTSAQKNPTAFYLCASLPHSGANVLTFGAGSRLTVL.

This sequence joins TRBV5-8 and TRBJ1-2, with unresolved D. The CDR3 spans 13 residues. Between the trimmed V and J ends, which lost 1 base and 6 bases, there was a span of 10 bases. CDR1 is SGHTS and CDR2 is YDEGEE in the germline V gene. CDR3 in DNA: TGTGCCAGCAGCTTGACCCATGTGGATGGCTACACCTTC. It specifies CASSLTHVDGYTF.

This clone has only a few counts. This rearrangement joins TRBV7-2 to TRBJ2-7, with TRBD1 matching over 9 bases. This CDR3 contains 14 residues. The germline gives CDR1 SGHTA, CDR2 FQGNSA. Trimming at V came to 6 bases and at J to 5 bases, leaving 8 bases not matched to a gene. The chain's CDR3 is CASSSNRGRDEQYF. The CDR3 DNA reads as TGTGCCAGCAGTAGTAACAGGGGGCGCGACGAGCAGTACTTC.

The rearrangement joins TRBV10-3 to TRBJ1-5; D gene unclear. The CDR3 runs to 16 residues. CDR1 ENHRY and CDR2 SYGVKD come from the germline V gene. V shed 0 bases and J shed 3 bases, with 12 bases lying between them. CDR3 sequence reads: CAISESIGRTNQPQHF. DNA of the CDR3: TGTGCCATCAGTGAGTCGATCGGCAGGACCAATCAGCCCCAGCATTTT.

The chain carries TRBV14 and TRBJ2-5; D is undetermined. CDR1 is SGHDN and CDR2 is FVKESK in the germline V gene. The CDR3 runs to 13 residues. Trimming shortened V by 2 bases and J by 7 bases, and 11 bases separated the two germline ends. This chain's CDR3 is CASSQIRGGTQYF. As DNA, the CDR3 is TGTGCCAGCAGCCAAATCCGAGGTGGGACCCAGTACTTC.

This rearrangement joins TRBV30 to TRBJ1-2, with 9 bases matching TRBD1. The CDR3 has 13 residues. Unmatched junction bases numbered 5, after V lost 4 bases and J lost 5 bases. The germline V gene has CDR1 GTSNPN and CDR2 SVGIG (reference sequence). CDR3 amino acids: CAWTLGQGYGYTF. The CDR3, as DNA: TGTGCCTGGACTCTAGGACAGGGGTATGGCTACACCTTC. Based on the CDR3 plus reference TRBV30 and TRBJ1-2, the full variable domain is SQTIHQWPATLVQPVGSPLSLECTVEGTSNPNLYWYRQAAGRGLQLLFYSVGIGQISSEVPQNLSASRPQDRQFILSSKKLLLSDSGFYLCAWTLGQGYGYTFGSGTRLTVV.

As DNA, the CDR3 is TGTGCCAGCAGCCCCGCGTGGAGGGGAGGGTACAATGAGCAGTTCTTC. Translating it yields CASSPAWRGGYNEQFF. V usage is TRBV28 and J usage is TRBJ2-1, with TRBD2 identical over 7 bases. The CDR3 runs to 16 residues. Per germline, CDR1 MDHEN and CDR2 SYDVKM. With V trimmed by 6 bases and J by 4 bases, 12 bases remained unmatched.

This clone was observed at least ten times. The chain links TRBV30 to TRBJ2-7, with a weak D call TRBD2 (6 bases). The ends were cut back, 1 base at V and 2 bases at J, with 15 bases in the middle. This CDR3 has 15 residues. The germline V gene encodes CDR1 GTSNPN and CDR2 SVGIG (reference sequence). CDR3 residues: CAWSARRGLAYEQYF. CDR3 sequence (DNA): TGTGCCTGGAGTGCCCGGAGGGGACTTGCCTACGAGCAGTACTTC.

In its sample, this clone was seen a few times. The chain recombines TRBV7-2 with TRBJ1-2; 8 bases are shared with TRBD1. CDR3 length: 14 residues. In germline, CDR1 is SGHTA, CDR2 FQGNSA. V lost 4 bases and J lost 7; bases outside the gene matches: 8. This chain's CDR3 is CASSSQTGVGGYTF. For the CDR3, the DNA is TGTGCCAGCAGCTCACAGACAGGGGTGGGTGGCTACACCTTC.

The sample holds a few counts of this clone. Other DNA sequences in the same sample also yield this CDR3. This sequence joins TRBV5-1 and TRBJ2-5; the match to TRBD1 covers 7 bases. In germline, CDR1 is SGHRS, CDR2 YFSETQ. The CDR3 sequence is 14 residues long. The V gene end was trimmed by 1 base and the J gene end by 2 bases; junction bases not matched to a gene: 2. In nucleotides, the CDR3 is TGCGCCAGCAGCTTGCAGGGACAGCAAGAGACCCAGTACTTC. This gives the protein CASSLQGQQETQYF.

The V and J genes are TRBV5-1 and TRBJ2-7; tentative D call: TRBD2 (5 bases). The CDR3 has 14 amino acids. The ends were cut back, 4 bases at V and 6 bases at J, with 17 bases in the middle. Germline lookup yields CDR1 SGHRS and CDR2 YFSETQ. CDR3 residues: CASSISVPAGEQYF. In nucleotides, the CDR3 is TGCGCCAGCAGCATTAGCGTCCCCGCAGGCGAGCAGTACTTC.

V gene TRBV6-5 combines with J gene TRBJ1-4, with no clear D. V gave up 2 bases and J gave up 14 bases, with 21 bases separating them. Per the germline V gene, CDR1 is MNHEY and CDR2 is SVGAGI. CDR3 length: 15 residues. CDR3 DNA: TGTGCCAGCAGTTACCAACCGGGCAGCGAAGTCGGGCTGTTTTTT. Protein sequence: CASSYQPGSEVGLFF.

A few counts support this clone. The genes are TRBV28 and TRBJ1-2; no definite D call. The CDR3 has 12 residues. V was shortened by 5 bases and J by 2 bases, with 6 bases between the two germline ends. Germline CDR1 is MDHEN and CDR2 is SYDVKM. In DNA form, the CDR3 reads TGTGCCAGCAGTCGTTGGAACTATGGCTACACCTTC. It yields the protein CASSRWNYGYTF.

The chain joins TRBV19 to TRBJ1-3; D is undetermined. V shed 2 bases and J shed 0 bases, with 11 bases lying between them. The CDR3 has 16 amino acids. The germline V gene has CDR1 LNHDA and CDR2 SQIVND (reference sequence). The CDR3 bases are TGTGCCAGTAGTATAACGCGGCAGATCTCTGGAAACACCATATATTTT. Translating gives CASSITRQISGNTIYF.

This sequence joins TRBV14 and TRBJ1-5, with unresolved D. Germline loops: CDR1 SGHDN, CDR2 FVKESK. The CDR3 covers 11 residues. V was pared by 1 base and J by 10 bases, with 5 bases between. Written as DNA, the CDR3 is TGTGCCAGCAGCCAAGGCGGACCCCAGCATTTT. Translation gives CASSQGGPQHF.

This clone has just a few counts. The chain recombines TRBV6-6 with TRBJ1-1, with D maybe TRBD1 (5 bases). This CDR3 comprises 12 residues. With 6 bases removed from V and 10 bases from J, the gap between germline ends came to 15 bases. Germline CDR1 MNHNY, CDR2 SVGAGI (reference sequence). The CDR3: CASSEPGPGAFF. The CDR3 DNA is TGTGCCAGCAGCGAACCGGGACCAGGAGCTTTCTTT.

The chain has TRBV4-3 and TRBJ1-2; no clear D. The V and J ends lost 1 base and 1 base respectively, with 13 bases between them. This CDR3 spans 16 amino acids. Per germline, CDR1 LGHNA and CDR2 YSLEER. CDR3: CASSQALGRINYGYTF. The CDR3 DNA reads as TGCGCCAGCAGCCAAGCATTAGGGAGAATTAACTATGGCTACACCTTC.

The rearrangement uses TRBV4-3 and TRBJ2-3; possibly TRBD1 for D (6 bases). The V gene's germline CDR1 is LGHNA and CDR2 YSLEER. The CDR3 is 16 amino acids. The germline V and J ends were trimmed by 1 base and 0 bases, with 11 bases remaining between them. As DNA, the CDR3 is TGCGCCAGCAGCCAAGGAAGGCAGGGGAGCACAGATACGCAGTATTTT. This codes for CASSQGRQGSTDTQYF.